This T cell receptor (beta chain) was captured by sequencing in a study of blood T cell repertoires in COVID-19. Background on the study: T cells, B-cell-depleted T cells, or PBMCs provided the cDNA or gDNA that served as material.

Shortly before study entry, within 2 weeks, exposed participants had met a COVID-19 case. The CDR3 consists of 13 residues. Trimming cost V 8 bases and J 0 bases, with 10 bases left between them. Germline CDR1 is MNHEY and CDR2 is SVGAGI. Sequencing was performed with immunoSEQ multiplex PCR; in TCRdb, only in-frame clones are kept and a portion is missing. The data contain under 300,000 clones, 70% to 90% of them singletons. The chain couples TRBV6-5 to TRBJ1-1; D is undetermined. The sequence was collected from a woman aged 45-65 years who had been exposed to COVID-19. What was sequenced was PBMCs or T cells enriched from blood (not recorded which). The CDR3 DNA reads TGTGCCAGCGAGTCTACCGTGAACACTGAAGCTTTCTTT. This gives the protein CASESTVNTEAFF.